A selection of T cell receptor beta chains follows, all from one sample in a study of CD8 T cells in ankylosing spondylitis. TCRdb recomputed calls from the 5' RACE reads with MiXCR, one row per CDR3 protein. The sample holds some 250,000 distinct CDR3 sequences, roughly a tenth seen once. Sequencing input: blood, either unsorted or a sorted T cell fraction (not recorded which). These receptors were obtained from a male donor with ankylosing spondylitis or in good health (not recorded which). Both conserved end residues are part of each CDR3. A D gene is named only where the DNA matches it firmly. Clone size is given for some rows only: seen once, a few or many times, or a class if the clone is expanded.

clone_size,d_call,v_call,j_call,cdr3_nt,cdr3_aa
many,NA,TRBV12-3/TRBV12-4,TRBJ2-1,TGTGCCAGCAGTTTAGTCGACCCCCATGAGCAGTTCTTC,CASSLVDPHEQFF
NA,NA,TRBV7-3,TRBJ2-7,TGTGCCAGCAGCTTACACGGTGGGGAGCAGTACTTC,CASSLHGGEQYF
NA,NA,TRBV5-1,TRBJ1-4,TGCGCCAGCAGCTGGGATGGGTCGGGAGAAAAACTGTTTTTT,CASSWDGSGEKLFF
many,NA,TRBV27,TRBJ1-5,TGTGCCAGCAGTTTACGCGAATATAGCAATCAGCCCCAGCATTTT,CASSLREYSNQPQHF
many,TRBD1,TRBV20-1,TRBJ2-5,TGCAGTGCAATACGGACAGGGCTTCTCGAAGAGACCCAGTACTTC,CSAIRTGLLEETQYF
few,NA,TRBV7-6,TRBJ2-3,TGTGCCAGCAGCTTAGTGGGACCCCAAAGGGACACAGATACGCAGTATTTT,CASSLVGPQRDTDTQYF
many,TRBD1,TRBV20-1,TRBJ2-7,TGCAGTGCTAGGGGACAGGGAAAGTCCGAGCAGTACTTC,CSARGQGKSEQYF
many,NA,TRBV4-2,TRBJ1-2,TGTGCCAGCAGCCAAGGGTATTACGGAGCTAACTATGGCTACACCTTC,CASSQGYYGANYGYTF
few,TRBD1,TRBV25-1,TRBJ2-5,TGTGCCAGCAGTGAATCCTCAGGGGGAACAGAGACCCAGTACTTC,CASSESSGGTETQYF
NA,NA,TRBV2,TRBJ1-1,TGTGCCAGCGGAACAGGGACCCTTGAAGCTTTCTTT,CASGTGTLEAFF
NA,TRBD2,TRBV3-1,TRBJ2-3,TGTGCCAGCAGCCAAGGTATTAGCGGGAGCACAGATACGCAGTATTTT,CASSQGISGSTDTQYF
many,NA,TRBV18,TRBJ2-1,TGTGCCAGCTCCCAAGGGCAGGGGATGGGTGAGCAGTTCTTC,CASSQGQGMGEQFF
NA,TRBD2,TRBV4-1,TRBJ2-3,TGCGCCAGCAGCCAAGATGAGGGACTAGCATCAGATACGCAGTATTTT,CASSQDEGLASDTQYF
many,TRBD2,TRBV9,TRBJ2-1,TGTGCCAGCAGCGTACGTTCTAGCGGGAGAAATGAGCAGTTCTTC,CASSVRSSGRNEQFF
once,NA,TRBV7-9,TRBJ2-5,TGTGCCAGCAGCTCCAGCTTTCGGGGGCTGAGAGAGACCCAGTACTTC,CASSSSFRGLRETQYF
NA,NA,TRBV12-3/TRBV12-4,TRBJ2-7,TGTGCCAGCACCCCCGGACTATTTTTCTACGAGCAGTACTTC,CASTPGLFFYEQYF
many,NA,TRBV10-3,TRBJ2-7,TGTGCCATCGAAGAGCCTCCCCACGAGCAGTACTTC,CAIEEPPHEQYF
many,TRBD2,TRBV20-1,TRBJ2-1,TGCAGTGCTAGGGAGACGGGACTAGCTGAGTTCTTC,CSARETGLAEFF
NA,TRBD2,TRBV7-8,TRBJ2-2,TGTGCCAGCAGCGCCAGACTAGCGGGGTACACCGGGGAGCTGTTTTTT,CASSARLAGYTGELFF
NA,NA,TRBV7-9,TRBJ1-1,TGTGCCAGCAGCTTAGAAGCTTACACTGAAGCTTTCTTT,CASSLEAYTEAFF
many,NA,TRBV5-1,TRBJ2-1,TGCGCCAGCAGCATAGACTTCAATGAGCAGTTCTTC,CASSIDFNEQFF
many,NA,TRBV5-1,TRBJ2-7,TGCGCCAGCAGCTTTGGCAAGAACTACGAGCAGTACTTC,CASSFGKNYEQYF